The rows below give T cell receptor beta chains drawn from one sample of a study of blood T cell repertoires in COVID-19. Only in-frame clones appear in the TCRdb table, and some are missing; sequencing was by immunoSEQ multiplex PCR. This sample has 500,000 or so clones, with roughly 87% found just once. The sequencing input was PBMCs or T cells enriched from blood (not recorded which). The receptors were gathered from a woman aged 18-35 years who had recovered from COVID-19. Both conserved end residues are part of each CDR3. A D gene is named only where the DNA matches it firmly. Expanded clones are given a class, and other clones once, few, many or no size at all.

d_gene: TRBD1
abundance: once
v_gene: TRBV6-5
j_gene: TRBJ1-1
CDR3aa: CASSYAFERGRSFF
CDR3nt: TGTGCCAGCAGTTACGCCTTTGAGAGGGGGCGGTCTTTCTTT

d_gene: -
abundance: -
v_gene: TRBV28
j_gene: TRBJ1-1
CDR3aa: CASSLWGSSNTEAFF
CDR3nt: TGTGCCAGCAGTTTATGGGGTAGCAGTAACACTGAAGCTTTCTTT

d_gene: TRBD1
abundance: -
v_gene: TRBV7-6
j_gene: TRBJ2-7
CDR3aa: CASSSGQGGTYEQYF
CDR3nt: TGTGCCAGCAGCTCCGGACAGGGGGGAACCTACGAGCAGTACTTC

d_gene: -
abundance: -
v_gene: TRBV15
j_gene: TRBJ1-2
CDR3aa: CATWGRSGYGYTF
CDR3nt: TGTGCCACCTGGGGGAGGTCAGGCTATGGCTACACCTTC

d_gene: -
abundance: -
v_gene: TRBV15
j_gene: TRBJ2-1
CDR3aa: CATSSRGDNEQFF
CDR3nt: TGTGCCACCAGTTCCAGGGGGGACAATGAGCAGTTCTTC

d_gene: TRBD2
abundance: few
v_gene: TRBV7-2
j_gene: TRBJ2-7
CDR3aa: CASTPSSGGPYEQYF
CDR3nt: TGTGCCAGCACCCCCTCCTCGGGGGGGCCCTACGAGCAGTACTTC

d_gene: TRBD1
abundance: -
v_gene: TRBV5-4
j_gene: TRBJ2-3
CDR3aa: CATWDRFSDTQYF
CDR3nt: TGTGCCACCTGGGACAGGTTTTCAGATACGCAGTATTTT

d_gene: -
abundance: -
v_gene: TRBV5-5
j_gene: TRBJ1-3
CDR3aa: CASSPGRGALIIYF
CDR3nt: TGTGCCAGCAGCCCGGGGAGGGGCGCCTTAATCATATATTTT

d_gene: TRBD2
abundance: -
v_gene: TRBV6-2/TRBV6-3
j_gene: TRBJ2-1
CDR3aa: CASSYFGGEQFF
CDR3nt: TGTGCCAGCAGTTACTTCGGGGGGGAGCAGTTCTTC

d_gene: -
abundance: -
v_gene: TRBV11-2
j_gene: TRBJ2-6
CDR3aa: CASPSGGSGANVLTF
CDR3nt: TGTGCCAGCCCCTCCGGGGGTTCTGGGGCCAACGTCCTGACTTTC

d_gene: -
abundance: once
v_gene: TRBV20-1
j_gene: TRBJ1-2
CDR3aa: CSAENNYGYTF
CDR3nt: TGCAGTGCAGAGAACAACTATGGCTACACCTTC

d_gene: -
abundance: -
v_gene: TRBV10-1
j_gene: TRBJ1-6
CDR3aa: CASSDSNSPLHF
CDR3nt: TGCGCCAGCAGCGACAGTAATTCACCCCTCCACTTT

d_gene: TRBD1
abundance: -
v_gene: TRBV2
j_gene: TRBJ1-4
CDR3aa: CASIRDRGTNEKLFF
CDR3nt: TGTGCCAGCATCAGGGACAGGGGAACTAATGAAAAACTGTTTTTT

d_gene: -
abundance: -
v_gene: TRBV19
j_gene: TRBJ2-2
CDR3aa: CASSSFYTDSNTGELFF
CDR3nt: TGTGCCAGTAGTTCCTTCTACACAGATTCAAACACCGGGGAGCTGTTTTTT

d_gene: -
abundance: -
v_gene: TRBV12-3/TRBV12-4
j_gene: TRBJ1-1
CDR3aa: CASNGQPNTEAFF
CDR3nt: TGTGCCAGCAATGGACAGCCGAACACTGAAGCTTTCTTT

d_gene: TRBD1
abundance: -
v_gene: TRBV5-1
j_gene: TRBJ1-1
CDR3aa: CASSLSDRPGEAFF
CDR3nt: TGCGCCAGCAGCCTATCGGACAGGCCAGGAGAAGCTTTCTTT

d_gene: -
abundance: -
v_gene: TRBV12-5
j_gene: TRBJ1-4
CDR3aa: CASGLVYGGGILSTNEKLFF
CDR3nt: TGTGCTAGTGGTTTGGTATATGGGGGGGGAATTCTGTCGACTAATGAAAAACTGTTTTTT

d_gene: TRBD2
abundance: -
v_gene: TRBV7-2
j_gene: TRBJ2-3
CDR3aa: CASSFAGGTDTQYF
CDR3nt: TGTGCCAGCAGTTTCGCGGGGGGGACAGATACGCAGTATTTT

d_gene: -
abundance: few
v_gene: TRBV30
j_gene: TRBJ1-6
CDR3aa: CAWSVPRQVNSPLHF
CDR3nt: TGTGCCTGGAGTGTACCGCGACAGGTGAATTCACCCCTCCACTTT

d_gene: -
abundance: -
v_gene: TRBV30
j_gene: TRBJ2-3
CDR3aa: CAWSVLVDTQYF
CDR3nt: TGTGCCTGGAGTGTACTGGTAGATACGCAGTATTTT

d_gene: -
abundance: -
v_gene: TRBV19
j_gene: TRBJ2-1
CDR3aa: CASSPQGLAYGVF
CDR3nt: TGTGCCAGTAGCCCCCAGGGGCTAGCCTATGGGGTCTTC

d_gene: -
abundance: -
v_gene: TRBV7-9
j_gene: TRBJ1-2
CDR3aa: CASSLEPGGGDYGYTF
CDR3nt: TGTGCCAGCAGCTTAGAACCCGGGGGGGGCGACTATGGCTACACCTTC

d_gene: TRBD2
abundance: -
v_gene: TRBV7-9
j_gene: TRBJ2-1
CDR3aa: CASSRSLSGGQDNEQFF
CDR3nt: TGTGCCAGCAGCCGATCCCTTTCGGGGGGGCAAGACAATGAGCAGTTCTTC

d_gene: TRBD1
abundance: -
v_gene: TRBV19
j_gene: TRBJ2-1
CDR3aa: CARPVGQGEDNEQFF
CDR3nt: TGTGCCCGGCCGGTGGGACAGGGGGAAGACAATGAGCAGTTCTTC

d_gene: -
abundance: -
v_gene: TRBV21-1
j_gene: TRBJ1-5
CDR3aa: CASSARQGGSNQPQHF
CDR3nt: TGTGCCAGCAGCGCGCGACAGGGGGGGAGCAATCAGCCCCAGCATTTT

d_gene: -
abundance: -
v_gene: TRBV30
j_gene: TRBJ1-5
CDR3aa: CAWSYDTNQPQHF
CDR3nt: TGTGCCTGGAGTTATGACACTAATCAGCCCCAGCATTTT

d_gene: -
abundance: once
v_gene: TRBV7-9
j_gene: TRBJ2-3
CDR3aa: CASTHGDWLTDTQYF
CDR3nt: TGTGCCAGCACCCACGGGGACTGGCTCACAGATACGCAGTATTTT